This is a list of T cell receptor beta chains from one sample in a study of OX40 agonist ivuxolimab in advanced cancers. Clones were sequenced by immunoSEQ multiplex PCR, and TCRdb holds only the in-frame ones, with some missing. The repertoire includes tens of thousands of clones, roughly 93% of them detected once, and 15% to 17% sits in the top ten. Sequenced material: CD4+ or CD8+ T cells sorted from blood, taken in a trial of the OX40 agonist ivuxolimab. These TCRs come from an adult with an advanced solid tumor such as melanoma, head and neck, liver or kidney cancer. CDR3s include the opening cysteine and the closing phenylalanine or tryptophan. The size of a clone is reported for some rows only, either as once, few or many, or as a class for expanded clones.

v_gene	j_gene	abundance	CDR3aa
TRBV29-1	TRBJ1-2	.	CSVEAGFYGYTF
TRBV7-8	TRBJ2-7	.	CASSQGSGGAYEQYF
TRBV4-1	TRBJ2-1	.	CASSQGGDAYNEQFF
TRBV9	TRBJ2-1	.	CASSPPYNEQFF
TRBV29-1	TRBJ2-1	once	CSVGDYGGNEQFF
TRBV6-5	TRBJ1-1	.	CASSYLGTEAFF
TRBV11-3	TRBJ2-5	.	CASSLMGGQETQYF
TRBV28	TRBJ1-2	.	CASSHLQGAVYGYTF
TRBV9	TRBJ2-1	.	CASSSDGILRLDSYNEQFF
TRBV2	TRBJ2-3	.	CASSLPGSVAGAPDTQYF
TRBV10-3	TRBJ2-3	.	CAISWDREDTQYF
TRBV7-3	TRBJ2-1	.	CASSFPPQREYNEQFF
TRBV4-1	TRBJ1-2	.	CASSQTPSRTGRGGYTF
TRBV14	TRBJ2-7	.	CASSHYGTGAYEQYF
TRBV27	TRBJ2-1	.	CASSAGTSGDNEQFF
TRBV9	TRBJ2-7	.	CASSVEGILGYEQYF
TRBV6-5	TRBJ1-1	once	CASTWGGDRTEAFF
TRBV4-3	TRBJ2-7	.	CASSQEGGSGYEQYF
TRBV27	TRBJ2-1	.	CASSLLAGVPRKSNEQFF
TRBV29-1	TRBJ2-4	.	CSVHDRGRPKNIQYF
TRBV14	TRBJ2-5	.	CASSQRMGQQETQYF
TRBV5-1	TRBJ1-1	few	CASSDGTGGDYEAFF
TRBV6-6	TRBJ1-2	.	CASSDPGQRDGYTF
TRBV7-9	TRBJ2-2	.	CASLEDRDSNTGELFF
TRBV2	TRBJ2-1	.	CASSEGGSRDEQFF
TRBV4-1	TRBJ1-2	.	CASSQVPTGEGAGYTF
TRBV15	TRBJ1-3	.	CATSSPSGNTIYF
TRBV6-5	TRBJ2-3	.	CASSYSGGPTDTQYF
TRBV9	TRBJ2-5	.	CASSVLAGLVGETQYF
TRBV6-5	TRBJ2-7	.	CASSPNLIYEQYF
TRBV10-3	TRBJ2-7	once	CAIRGEDEQYF
TRBV19	TRBJ1-1	.	CASTLGETEAFF
TRBV6-6	TRBJ2-7	.	CASVGDSYEQYF
TRBV9	TRBJ2-1	.	CASSRSGEQFF
TRBV4-3	TRBJ2-7	.	CASSQVAGPETYEQYF
TRBV7-3	TRBJ2-5	.	CASSSYQQETQYF
TRBV11-2	TRBJ2-1	.	CASSDPELSYNEQFF
TRBV10-3	TRBJ1-1	.	CATGSDSYTEAFF
TRBV29-1	TRBJ2-1	.	CSVEDIDRLNEQFF
TRBV7-6	TRBJ2-7	.	CASTIDRAYEQYF
TRBV6-5	TRBJ1-5	.	CASSYSSNQPQHF
TRBV19	TRBJ2-5	.	CATPKGHRIRTQYF
TRBV19	TRBJ2-2	.	CASSRESRLALGTGELFF
TRBV9	TRBJ2-2	.	CASSAWDSNTGELFF
TRBV28	TRBJ2-7	.	CASSFPRASGTAYEQYF
TRBV7-9	TRBJ1-3	.	CASSSVWGDSGNTIYF
TRBV5-3	TRBJ1-5	.	CARSLSAGNQPQHF
TRBV5-4	TRBJ2-1	once	CASSLLPNEQFF
TRBV25-1	TRBJ2-2	.	CASRPGNTGELFF
TRBV27	TRBJ1-5	.	CASSTSGTGVRQPQHF
TRBV9	TRBJ1-1	.	CASTSAVGGMNTEAFF
TRBV4-3	TRBJ2-7	.	CASSQVTGSSYEQYF
TRBV5-1	TRBJ2-3	.	CASHGGPDTQYF
TRBV7-7	TRBJ2-2	.	CASSLGRRGNTGELFF
TRBV5-4	TRBJ1-1	.	CASSNDRGLNTEAFF